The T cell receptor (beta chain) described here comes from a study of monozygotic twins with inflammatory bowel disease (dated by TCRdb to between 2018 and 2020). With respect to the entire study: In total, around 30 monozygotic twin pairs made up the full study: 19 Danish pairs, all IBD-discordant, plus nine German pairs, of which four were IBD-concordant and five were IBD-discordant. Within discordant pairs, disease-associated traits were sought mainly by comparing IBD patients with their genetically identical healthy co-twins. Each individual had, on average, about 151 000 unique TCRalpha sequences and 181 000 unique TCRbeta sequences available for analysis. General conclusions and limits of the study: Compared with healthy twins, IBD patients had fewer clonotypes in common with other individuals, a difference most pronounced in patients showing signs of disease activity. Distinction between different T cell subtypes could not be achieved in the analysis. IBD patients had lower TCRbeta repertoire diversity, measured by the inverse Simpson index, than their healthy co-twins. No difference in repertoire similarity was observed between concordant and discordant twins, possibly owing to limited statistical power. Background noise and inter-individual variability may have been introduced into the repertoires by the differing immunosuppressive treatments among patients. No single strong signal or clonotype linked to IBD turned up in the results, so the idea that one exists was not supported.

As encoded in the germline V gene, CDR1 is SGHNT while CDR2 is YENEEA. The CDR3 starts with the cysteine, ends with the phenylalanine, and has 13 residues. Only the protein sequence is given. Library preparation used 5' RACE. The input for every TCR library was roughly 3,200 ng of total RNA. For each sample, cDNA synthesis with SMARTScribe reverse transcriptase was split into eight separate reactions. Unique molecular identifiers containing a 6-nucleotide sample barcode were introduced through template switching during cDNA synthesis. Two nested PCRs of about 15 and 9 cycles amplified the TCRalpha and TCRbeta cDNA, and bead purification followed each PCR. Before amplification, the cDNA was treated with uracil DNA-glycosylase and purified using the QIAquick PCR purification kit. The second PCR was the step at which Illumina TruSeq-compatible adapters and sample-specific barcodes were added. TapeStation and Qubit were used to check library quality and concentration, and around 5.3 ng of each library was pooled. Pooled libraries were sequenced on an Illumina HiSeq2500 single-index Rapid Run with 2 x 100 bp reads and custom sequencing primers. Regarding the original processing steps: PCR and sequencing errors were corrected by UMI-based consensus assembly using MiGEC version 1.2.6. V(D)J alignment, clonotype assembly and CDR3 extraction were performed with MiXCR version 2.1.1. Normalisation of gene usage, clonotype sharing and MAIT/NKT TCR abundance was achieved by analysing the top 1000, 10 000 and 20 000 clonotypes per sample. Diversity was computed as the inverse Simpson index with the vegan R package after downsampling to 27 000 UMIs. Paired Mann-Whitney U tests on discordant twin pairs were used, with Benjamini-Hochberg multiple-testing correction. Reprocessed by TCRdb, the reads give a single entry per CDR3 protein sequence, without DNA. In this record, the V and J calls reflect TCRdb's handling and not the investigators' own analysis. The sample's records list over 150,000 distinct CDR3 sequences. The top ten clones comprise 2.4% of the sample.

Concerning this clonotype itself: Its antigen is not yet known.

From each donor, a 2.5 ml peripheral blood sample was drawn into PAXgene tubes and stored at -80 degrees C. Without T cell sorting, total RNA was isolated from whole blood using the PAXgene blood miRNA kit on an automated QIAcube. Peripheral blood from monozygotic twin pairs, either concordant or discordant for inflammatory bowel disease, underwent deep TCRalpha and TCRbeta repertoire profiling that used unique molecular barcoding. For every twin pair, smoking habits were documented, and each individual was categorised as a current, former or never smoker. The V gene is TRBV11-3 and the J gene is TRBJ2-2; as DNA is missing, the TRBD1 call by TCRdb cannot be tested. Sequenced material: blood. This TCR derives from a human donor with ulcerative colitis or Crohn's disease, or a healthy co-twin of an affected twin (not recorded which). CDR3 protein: CASSRDPTGELFF.